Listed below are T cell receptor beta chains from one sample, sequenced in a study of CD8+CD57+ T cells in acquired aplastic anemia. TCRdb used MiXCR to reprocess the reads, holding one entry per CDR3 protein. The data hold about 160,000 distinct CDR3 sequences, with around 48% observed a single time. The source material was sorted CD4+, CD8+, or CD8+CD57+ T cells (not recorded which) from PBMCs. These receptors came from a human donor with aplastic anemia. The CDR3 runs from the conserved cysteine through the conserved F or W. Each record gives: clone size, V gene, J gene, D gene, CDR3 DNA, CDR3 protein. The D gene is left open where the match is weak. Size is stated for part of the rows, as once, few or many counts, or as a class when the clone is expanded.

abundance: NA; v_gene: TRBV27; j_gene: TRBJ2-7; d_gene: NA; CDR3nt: TGTGCCAGCAGTTTAGTGGTGGCAGGGCGACCGAAACCGGACGAGCAGTACTTC; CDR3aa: CASSLVVAGRPKPDEQYF
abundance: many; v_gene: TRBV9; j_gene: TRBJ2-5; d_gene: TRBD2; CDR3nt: TGTGCCAGCAGCGTAGGGGGTAGCGGGAGTCAGGAGACCCAGTACTTC; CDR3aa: CASSVGGSGSQETQYF
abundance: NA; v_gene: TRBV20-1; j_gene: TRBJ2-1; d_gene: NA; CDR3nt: TGCAGTGCTAGAGGACCGGGGACTGGGTACAATGAGCAGTTCTTC; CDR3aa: CSARGPGTGYNEQFF
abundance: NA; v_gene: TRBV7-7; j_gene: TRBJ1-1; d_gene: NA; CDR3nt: TGTGCCATCTCGCACGAGGTGAACACTGAAGCTTTCTTT; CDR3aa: CAISHEVNTEAFF
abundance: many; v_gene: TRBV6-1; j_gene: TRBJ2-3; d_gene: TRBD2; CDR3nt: TGTGCCAGCAGTGAACTAGCGGGGGATAGCACAGATACGCAGTATTTT; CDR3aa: CASSELAGDSTDTQYF
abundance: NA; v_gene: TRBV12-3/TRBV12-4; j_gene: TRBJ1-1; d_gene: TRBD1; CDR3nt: TGTGCCAGCAGTCCCGGACAGGGGAGGAACACTGAAGCTTTCTTT; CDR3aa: CASSPGQGRNTEAFF
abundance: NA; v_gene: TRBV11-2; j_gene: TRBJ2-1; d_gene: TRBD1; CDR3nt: TGTGCCAGCAGCTTATATGGCCAGGGGACAGGGGGCCATGAGCAGTTCTTC; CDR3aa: CASSLYGQGTGGHEQFF
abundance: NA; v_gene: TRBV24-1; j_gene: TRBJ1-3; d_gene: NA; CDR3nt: TGTGCCATCAGCTCCTCCTCTGGAAACACCATATATTTT; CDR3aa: CAISSSSGNTIYF
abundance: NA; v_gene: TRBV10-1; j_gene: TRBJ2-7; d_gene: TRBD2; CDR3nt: TGCGCCAGCAGTGGCAGGCGGGGGGCCTACGAGCAGTACTTC; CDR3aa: CASSGRRGAYEQYF
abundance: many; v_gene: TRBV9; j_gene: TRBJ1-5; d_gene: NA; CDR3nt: TGTGCCAGCAGCTTGGACGGGGGAAGCCAGCCCCAGCATTTT; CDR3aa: CASSLDGGSQPQHF
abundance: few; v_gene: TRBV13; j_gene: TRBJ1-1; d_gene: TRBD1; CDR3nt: TGTGCCAGCAGCCACTCGACCGGGACAGGGGCTGGGGGCACTGAAGCTTTCTTT; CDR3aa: CASSHSTGTGAGGTEAFF
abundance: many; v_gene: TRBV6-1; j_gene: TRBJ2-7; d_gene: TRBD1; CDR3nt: TGTGCCAGCAGTGGGGGACAGGAGCTCTACGAGCAGTACTTC; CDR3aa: CASSGGQELYEQYF
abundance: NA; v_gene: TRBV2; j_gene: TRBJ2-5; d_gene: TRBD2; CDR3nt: TGTGCCAGCAGTGACGCGGGGGAAGGGACCCAGTACTTC; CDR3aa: CASSDAGEGTQYF
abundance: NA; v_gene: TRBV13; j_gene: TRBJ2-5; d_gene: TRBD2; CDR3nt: TGTGCCAGCAGCCTATCGGGGGGGCGTGAGACCCAGTACTTC; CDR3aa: CASSLSGGRETQYF
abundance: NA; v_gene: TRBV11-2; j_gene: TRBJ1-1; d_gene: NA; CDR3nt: TGTGCCAGCAGCCCAATACCGACAGACCCGAACACTGAAGCTTTCTTT; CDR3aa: CASSPIPTDPNTEAFF
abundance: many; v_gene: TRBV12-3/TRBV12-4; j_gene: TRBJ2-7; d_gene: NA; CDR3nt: TGTGCCAGCAGTTTTGGGGGCGAGCAGTACTTC; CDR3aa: CASSFGGEQYF
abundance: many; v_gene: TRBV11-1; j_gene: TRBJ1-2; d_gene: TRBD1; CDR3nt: TGTGCCAGCAGCTACCCAAAAGGACAGGGGGCCAACTATGGTGACTACACCTTC; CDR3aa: CASSYPKGQGANYGDYTF